Reported below is one TCR beta chain. This sample stems from a study of blood T cell repertoires in COVID-19. Study-wide context: Whether acute or convalescent, the COVID-19 samples came from the United States, Italy and Spain. T cells, B-cell-depleted T cells, or PBMCs provided the cDNA or gDNA that served as material.

This CDR3 region has 16 residues. The germline V and J ends were trimmed by 3 bases and 1 base, with 16 bases remaining between them. The germline gives CDR1 SGHRS, CDR2 YFSETQ. In the original processing: Amplification from reference gene primers served as the basis for estimated nucleated cell counts. Libraries were prepared by immunoSEQ multiplex PCR; TCRdb keeps only in-frame clonotypes and omits some of them. V and J calls plus clone size are reproduced from that table; the DNA served to infer D and trimming. The sample has around 80,000 clones, almost 85% seen once. This clonotype originated in a man older than 75 with acute or convalescent COVID-19. V is TRBV5-1 and J is TRBJ1-1; D call uncertain. The sample consisted of peripheral blood. For the CDR3, the DNA is TGCGCCAGCAGCTCTGACCCTCTTGGGAGGAACACTGAAGCTTTCTTT. It codes for CASSSDPLGRNTEAFF.